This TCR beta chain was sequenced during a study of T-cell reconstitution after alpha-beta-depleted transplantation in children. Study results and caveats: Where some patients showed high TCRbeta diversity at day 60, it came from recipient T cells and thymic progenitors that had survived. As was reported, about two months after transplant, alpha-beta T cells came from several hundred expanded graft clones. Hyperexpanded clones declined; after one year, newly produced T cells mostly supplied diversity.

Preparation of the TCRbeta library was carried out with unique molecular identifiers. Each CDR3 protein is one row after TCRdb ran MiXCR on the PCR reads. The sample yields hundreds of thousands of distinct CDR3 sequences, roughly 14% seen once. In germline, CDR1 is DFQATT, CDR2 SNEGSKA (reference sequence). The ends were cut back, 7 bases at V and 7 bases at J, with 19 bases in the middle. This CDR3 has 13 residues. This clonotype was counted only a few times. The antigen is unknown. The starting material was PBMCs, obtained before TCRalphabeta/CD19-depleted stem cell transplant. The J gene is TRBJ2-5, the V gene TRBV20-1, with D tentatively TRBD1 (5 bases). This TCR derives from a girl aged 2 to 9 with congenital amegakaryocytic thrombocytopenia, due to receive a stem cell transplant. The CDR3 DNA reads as TGCAGTGTTAAGTCAAGGGGCGAGGTGACCCAGTACTTC. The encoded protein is CSVKSRGEVTQYF.